The source of this TCR beta chain is a study of cytomegalovirus exposure and HLA in healthy donors. Primers: 60 Vbeta forward and 13 Jbeta reverse. In the original workflow: The count from a later analysis was 70 million to 85 million unique TCR beta chains, around 10 million of them shared. Using immunoSEQ multiplex PCR, the repertoire was profiled, and TCRdb retains in-frame clones only, with some absent. Clonal size and the V and J genes are those of that table, whereas D and trimming came from the DNA. The listing records approximately 100,000 clones. In germline, CDR1 is SEHNR, CDR2 FQNEAQ (reference sequence). The junction had 13 bases not matched to a gene; V was cut back by 3 bases and J by 6 bases. The CDR3 consists of 18 residues.

Sequenced: PBMCs. The chain carries TRBV7-9 and TRBJ2-1; 11 bases match TRBD1. This TCR derives from a man over 45 in good health and CMV-seropositive. The CDR3 protein is CASSLPRGQGGSSNEQFF. CDR3 DNA sequence: TGTGCCAGCAGCTTGCCGCGGGGACAGGGGGGTAGCTCCAATGAGCAGTTCTTC.